These 9 T cell receptor beta chains originate from one sample sequenced in a study of cytotoxic CD8 clonotypes in ibrutinib-treated CLL. Assay: immunoSEQ multiplex PCR; the TCRdb copy retains only in-frame clones and omits some. The sample holds about 19,000 clones; approximately 84% are singletons and the top ten take 4.5% to 7%. The sample consisted of PBMCs, taken before ibrutinib treatment. Receptors originate from a human donor with chronic lymphocytic leukemia.

The chain combines TRBV28 with TRBJ2-5; 13 nucleotides line up with TRBD2. The germline V gene has CDR1 MDHEN and CDR2 SYDVKM. The CDR3 runs to 16 residues. Unmatched junction bases numbered 5, after V lost 3 bases and J lost 4 bases. CDR3 sequence (DNA): TGTGCCAGCAGTTTCGGGACTAGCGGGGTGGGAGAGACCCAGTACTTC. It codes for CASSFGTSGVGETQYF.

V gene TRBV15 combines with J gene TRBJ1-1, with D tentatively TRBD1 (6 bases). The CDR3 has 14 amino acids. Between the trimmed V and J ends, which lost 4 bases and 4 bases, there was a span of 13 bases. In germline, CDR1 is LNHNV, CDR2 YYDKDF (reference sequence). In DNA form, the CDR3 reads TGTGCCACCAGCACCAGGACCAGGGGCACTGAAGCTTTCTTT. This encodes CATSTRTRGTEAFF.

The rearrangement links TRBV30 to TRBJ2-3; D is perhaps TRBD1 (6 bases). The CDR3 contains 12 residues. V lost 4 bases to trimming and J lost 1 base, with 6 bases between them. CDR1 and CDR2 from the germline V gene are GTSNPN and SVGIG (reference sequence). Here the CDR3 reads CAWTGGTDTQYF. DNA of the CDR3: TGTGCCTGGACAGGGGGCACAGATACGCAGTATTTT.

V is TRBV5-1 and J is TRBJ2-3; 7 positions agree with TRBD1. V dropped 4 bases and J dropped 6; count of bases not matched to a gene: 2. This CDR3 contains 12 residues. Germline CDR1 SGHRS, CDR2 YFSETQ. The CDR3, as DNA: TGCGCCAGCAGCCAGGGGGAGGATACGCAGTATTTT. Translating it yields CASSQGEDTQYF.

The chain joins TRBV6-5 to TRBJ2-7; unclear D gene. The CDR3 loop spans 14 amino acids. The V gene's germline CDR1 is MNHEY and CDR2 SVGAGI. The V gene lost 4 bases and the J gene lost 0 bases, with 10 bases spanning the gap. The CDR3 reads CASSSRRSSYEQYF. The CDR3 nucleotides read TGTGCCAGCAGTTCCAGGAGATCCTCCTACGAGCAGTACTTC.

The chain is built from TRBV4-3 and TRBJ2-3, with TRBD2 identical over 11 bases. CDR3 length equals 14 residues. V gave up 9 bases and J gave up 1 base; unmatched junction bases: 3. Looked up from germline, CDR1 is LGHNA and CDR2 is YSLEER. The CDR3 nucleotides are TGCGCCAGTCAACTAGCGGGGGGCACAGATACGCAGTATTTT. This sequence encodes CASQLAGGTDTQYF.

This rearrangement joins TRBV30 to TRBJ1-2; possible D gene TRBD1, 6 bases. From germline, CDR1 is GTSNPN and CDR2 SVGIG (reference sequence). The V end lost 0 bases, the J end lost 8 bases, and 16 bases lay between the germline ends. The CDR3 is made up of 14 amino acids. The CDR3 here is CAWSVLGAFWGYTF. The CDR3 nucleotides read TGTGCCTGGAGTGTTCTGGGGGCGTTTTGGGGCTACACCTTC.

The V call is TRBV6-1, the J call TRBJ1-2; D is unresolved. Germline loops: CDR1 MNHNS, CDR2 SASEGT. The CDR3 is 13 amino acids. Trimming stripped 5 bases from V and 0 bases from J, with 7 bases between. The CDR3, as DNA: TGTGCCAGCAGTCGCGCTGCTAACTATGGCTACACCTTC. It translates to CASSRAANYGYTF.

This chain's CDR3 is CASSFNPIREQYF. The DNA for the CDR3 is TGTGCCAGCAGCTTTAATCCCATACGGGAGCAGTACTTC. The chain uses TRBV4-2 and TRBJ2-7; D is undetermined. The V gene's germline CDR1 is LGHNA and CDR2 YNFKEQ. This CDR3 has 13 residues. The V end lost 5 bases, the J end lost 7 bases, and 15 bases lay between the germline ends.